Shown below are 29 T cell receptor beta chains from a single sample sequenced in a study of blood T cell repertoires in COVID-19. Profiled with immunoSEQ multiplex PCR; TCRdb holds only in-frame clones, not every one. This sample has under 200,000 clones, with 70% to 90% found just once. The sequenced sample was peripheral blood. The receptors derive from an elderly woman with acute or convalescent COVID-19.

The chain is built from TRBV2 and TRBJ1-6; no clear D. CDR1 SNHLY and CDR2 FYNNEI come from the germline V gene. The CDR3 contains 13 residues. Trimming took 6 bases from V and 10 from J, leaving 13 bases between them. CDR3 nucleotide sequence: TGTGCCAGCAGCGAGACGGGGTGGTCACCCCTCCACTTT. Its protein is CASSETGWSPLHF.

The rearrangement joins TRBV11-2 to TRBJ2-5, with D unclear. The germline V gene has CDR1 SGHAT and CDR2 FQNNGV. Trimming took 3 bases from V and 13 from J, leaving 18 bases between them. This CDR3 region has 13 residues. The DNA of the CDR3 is TGTGCCAGCAGCTTTAATGCACTTGGCTCGGGGTACTTC. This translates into CASSFNALGSGYF.

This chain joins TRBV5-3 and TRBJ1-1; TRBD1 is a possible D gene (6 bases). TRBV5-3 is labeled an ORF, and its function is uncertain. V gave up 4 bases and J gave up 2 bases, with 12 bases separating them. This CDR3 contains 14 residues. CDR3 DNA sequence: TGTGCCAGAAGCCAGGACAGATTAAACACTGAAGCTTTCTTT. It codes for CARSQDRLNTEAFF.

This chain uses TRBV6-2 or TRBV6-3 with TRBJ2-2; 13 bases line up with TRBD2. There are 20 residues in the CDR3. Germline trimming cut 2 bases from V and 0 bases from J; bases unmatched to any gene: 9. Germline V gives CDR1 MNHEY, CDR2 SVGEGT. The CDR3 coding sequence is TGTGCCAGCAGTTACCCCGGGACTAGCGGGATTCTCCCGAACACCGGGGAGCTGTTTTTT. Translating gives CASSYPGTSGILPNTGELFF.

Here the CDR3 DNA reads TGCGCCAGCAGCTCACACCGGGACAGGGGTCATTCACCCCTCCACTTT. It encodes CASSSHRDRGHSPLHF. The chain employs TRBV4-3 and TRBJ1-6, with 10 bases fitting TRBD1. CDR3 size: 16 residues. Germline CDR1 is LGHNA and CDR2 is YSLEER. With 5 bases clipped from V and 8 bases from J, the junction kept 9 bases outside the gene matches.

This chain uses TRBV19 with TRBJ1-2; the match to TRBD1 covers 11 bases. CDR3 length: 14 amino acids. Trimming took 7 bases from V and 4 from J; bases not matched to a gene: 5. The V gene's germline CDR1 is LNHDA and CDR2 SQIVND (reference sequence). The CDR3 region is CASTPGQGAYGYTF. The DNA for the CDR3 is TGTGCCAGTACCCCCGGACAGGGGGCCTATGGCTACACCTTC.

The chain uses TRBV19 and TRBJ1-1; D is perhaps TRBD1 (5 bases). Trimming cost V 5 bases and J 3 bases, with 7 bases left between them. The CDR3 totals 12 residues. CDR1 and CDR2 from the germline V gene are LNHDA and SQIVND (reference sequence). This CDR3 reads CASSQGYTEAFF. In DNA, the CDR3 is TGTGCCAGTAGTCAGGGATACACTGAAGCTTTCTTT.

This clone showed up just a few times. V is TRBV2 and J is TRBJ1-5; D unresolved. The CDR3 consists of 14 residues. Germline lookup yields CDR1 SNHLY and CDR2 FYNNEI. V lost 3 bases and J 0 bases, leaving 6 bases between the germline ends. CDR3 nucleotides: TGTGCCAGCAGTGATACAGTTAGCAATCAGCCCCAGCATTTT. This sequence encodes CASSDTVSNQPQHF. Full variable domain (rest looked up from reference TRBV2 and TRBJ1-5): EPEVTQTPSHQVTQMGQEVILRCVPISNHLYFYWYRQILGQKVEFLVSFYNNEISEKSEIFDDQFSVERPDGSNFTLKIRSTKLEDSAMYFCASSDTVSNQPQHFGDGTRLSIL.

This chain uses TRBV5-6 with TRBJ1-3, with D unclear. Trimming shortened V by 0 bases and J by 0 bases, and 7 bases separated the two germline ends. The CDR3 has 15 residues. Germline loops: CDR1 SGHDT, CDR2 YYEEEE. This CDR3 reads CASSLAGHSGNTIYF. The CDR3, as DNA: TGTGCCAGCAGCTTGGCTGGCCACTCTGGAAACACCATATATTTT.

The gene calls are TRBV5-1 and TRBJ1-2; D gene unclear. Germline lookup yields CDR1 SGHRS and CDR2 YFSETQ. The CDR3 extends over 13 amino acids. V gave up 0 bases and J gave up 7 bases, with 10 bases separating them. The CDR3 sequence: CASSLGQARGYTF. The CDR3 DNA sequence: TGCGCCAGCAGCTTGGGGCAGGCGCGTGGCTACACCTTC. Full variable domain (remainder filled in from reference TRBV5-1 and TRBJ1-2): KAGVTQTPRYLIKTRGQQVTLSCSPISGHRSVSWYQQTPGQGLQFLFEYFSETQRNKGNFPGRFSGRQFSNSRSEMNVSTLELGDSALYLCASSLGQARGYTFGSGTRLTVV.

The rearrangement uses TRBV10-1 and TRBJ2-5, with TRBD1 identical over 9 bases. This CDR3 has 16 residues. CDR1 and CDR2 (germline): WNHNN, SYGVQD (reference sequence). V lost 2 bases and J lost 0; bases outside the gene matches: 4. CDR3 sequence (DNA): TGCGCCAGCAGTGAGGGGACAGGGATGTACCAAGAGACCCAGTACTTC. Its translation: CASSEGTGMYQETQYF.

CDR3 protein: CASSPPGGRVYEQYF. CDR3 in DNA: TGTGCCAGCAGCCCTCCGGGCGGGAGGGTGTACGAGCAGTACTTC. The chain joins TRBV5-6 to TRBJ2-7; 9 nucleotides align to TRBD2. With V trimmed by 4 bases and J by 4 bases, 9 bases remained unmatched. CDR3 length: 15 amino acids. The germline V gene encodes CDR1 SGHDT and CDR2 YYEEEE.

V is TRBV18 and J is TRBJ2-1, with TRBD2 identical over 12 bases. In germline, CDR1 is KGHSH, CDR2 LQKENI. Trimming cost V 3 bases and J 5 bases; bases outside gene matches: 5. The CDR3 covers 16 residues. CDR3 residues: CASSPRLAGDHNEQFF. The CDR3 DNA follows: TGTGCCAGCTCACCCCGACTAGCGGGAGATCACAATGAGCAGTTCTTC.

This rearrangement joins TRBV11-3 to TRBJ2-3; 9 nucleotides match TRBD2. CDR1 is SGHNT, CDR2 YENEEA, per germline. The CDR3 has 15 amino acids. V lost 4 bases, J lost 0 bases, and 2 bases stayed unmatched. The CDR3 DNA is TGTGCCAGCAGCTCGACTAGCGGAAGCACAGATACGCAGTATTTT. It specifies CASSSTSGSTDTQYF.

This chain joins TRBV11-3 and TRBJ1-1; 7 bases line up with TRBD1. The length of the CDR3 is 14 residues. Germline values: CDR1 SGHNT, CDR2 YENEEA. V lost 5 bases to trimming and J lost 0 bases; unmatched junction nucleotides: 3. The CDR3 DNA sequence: TGTGCCAGCAGCAGGACAGGTCTGAACACTGAAGCTTTCTTT. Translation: CASSRTGLNTEAFF. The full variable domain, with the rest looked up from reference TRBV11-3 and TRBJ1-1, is EAGVVQSPRYKIIEKKQPVAFWCNPISGHNTLYWYLQNLGQGPELLIRYENEEAVDDSQLPKDRFSAERLKGVDSTLKIQPAELGDSAVYLCASSRTGLNTEAFFGQGTRLTVV.

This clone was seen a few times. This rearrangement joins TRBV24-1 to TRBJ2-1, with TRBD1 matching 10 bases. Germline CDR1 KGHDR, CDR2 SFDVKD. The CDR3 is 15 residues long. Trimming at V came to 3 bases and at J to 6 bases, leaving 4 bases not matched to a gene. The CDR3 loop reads CATSDPGTGANEQFF. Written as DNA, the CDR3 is TGTGCCACCAGTGATCCCGGGACAGGGGCCAATGAGCAGTTCTTC.

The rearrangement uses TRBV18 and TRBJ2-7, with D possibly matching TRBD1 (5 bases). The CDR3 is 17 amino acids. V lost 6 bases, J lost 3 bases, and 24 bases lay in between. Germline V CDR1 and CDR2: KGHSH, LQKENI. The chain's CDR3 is CASSPLPGAVAHYEQYF. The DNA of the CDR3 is TGTGCCAGCTCCCCCCTCCCTGGGGCGGTGGCCCACTACGAGCAGTACTTC.

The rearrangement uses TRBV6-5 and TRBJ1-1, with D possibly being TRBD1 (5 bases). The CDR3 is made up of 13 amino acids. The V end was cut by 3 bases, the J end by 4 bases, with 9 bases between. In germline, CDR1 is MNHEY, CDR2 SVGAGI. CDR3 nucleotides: TGTGCCAGCAGTTATGGGGCGGCCACTGAAGCTTTCTTT. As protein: CASSYGAATEAFF.

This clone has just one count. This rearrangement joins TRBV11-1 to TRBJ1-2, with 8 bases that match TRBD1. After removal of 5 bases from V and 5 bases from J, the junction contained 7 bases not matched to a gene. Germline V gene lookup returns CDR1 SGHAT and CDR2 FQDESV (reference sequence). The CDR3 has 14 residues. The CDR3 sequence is CASSRTGKDYGYTF. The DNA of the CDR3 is TGTGCCAGCAGCCGGACAGGGAAGGATTATGGCTACACCTTC.

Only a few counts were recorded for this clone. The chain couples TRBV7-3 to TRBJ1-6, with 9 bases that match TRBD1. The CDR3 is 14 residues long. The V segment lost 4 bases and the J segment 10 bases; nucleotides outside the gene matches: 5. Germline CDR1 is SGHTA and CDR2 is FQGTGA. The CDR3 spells CASSSQGAGSPLHF. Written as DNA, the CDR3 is TGTGCCAGCAGCTCACAGGGGGCTGGGTCACCCCTCCACTTT.

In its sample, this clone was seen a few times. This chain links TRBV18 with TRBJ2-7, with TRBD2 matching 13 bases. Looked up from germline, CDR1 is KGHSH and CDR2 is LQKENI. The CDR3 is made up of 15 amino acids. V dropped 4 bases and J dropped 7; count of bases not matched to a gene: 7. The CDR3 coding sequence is TGTGCCAGCTCACGAGGACTAGCGGGAGATCTTGAGCAGTACTTC. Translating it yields CASSRGLAGDLEQYF.

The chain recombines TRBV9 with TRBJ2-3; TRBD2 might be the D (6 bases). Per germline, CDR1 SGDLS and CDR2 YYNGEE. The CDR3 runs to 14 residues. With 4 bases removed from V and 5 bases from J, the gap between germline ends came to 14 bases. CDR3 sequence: CASSTRRRGDTQYF. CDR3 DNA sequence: TGTGCCAGCAGCACCCGCCGGAGGGGAGATACGCAGTATTTT.

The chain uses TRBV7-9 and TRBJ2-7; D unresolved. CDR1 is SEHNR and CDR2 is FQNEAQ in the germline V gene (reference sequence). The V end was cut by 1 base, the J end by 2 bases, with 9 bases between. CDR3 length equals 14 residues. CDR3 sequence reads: CASSLGPPPYEQYF. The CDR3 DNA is TGTGCCAGCAGCTTAGGGCCGCCACCCTACGAGCAGTACTTC.

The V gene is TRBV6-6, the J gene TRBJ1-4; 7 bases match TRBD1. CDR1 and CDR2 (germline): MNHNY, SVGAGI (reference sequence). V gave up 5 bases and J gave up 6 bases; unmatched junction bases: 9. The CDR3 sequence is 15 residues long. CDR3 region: CASSTTGVKDEKLFF. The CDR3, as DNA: TGTGCCAGCAGTACCACAGGGGTTAAAGATGAAAAACTGTTTTTT.

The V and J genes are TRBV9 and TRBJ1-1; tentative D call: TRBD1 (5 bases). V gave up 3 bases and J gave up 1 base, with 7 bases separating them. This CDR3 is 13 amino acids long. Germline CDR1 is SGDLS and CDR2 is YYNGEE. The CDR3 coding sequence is TGTGCCAGCAGCGCAGACAGGAACACTGAAGCTTTCTTT. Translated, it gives CASSADRNTEAFF.

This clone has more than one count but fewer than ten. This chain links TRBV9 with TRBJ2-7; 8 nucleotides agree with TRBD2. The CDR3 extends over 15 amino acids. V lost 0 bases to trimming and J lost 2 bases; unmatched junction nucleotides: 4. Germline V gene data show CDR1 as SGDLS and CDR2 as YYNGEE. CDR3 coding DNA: TGTGCCAGCAGCGTAGGCCCGGGAGGGCCCTACGAGCAGTACTTC. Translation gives CASSVGPGGPYEQYF.

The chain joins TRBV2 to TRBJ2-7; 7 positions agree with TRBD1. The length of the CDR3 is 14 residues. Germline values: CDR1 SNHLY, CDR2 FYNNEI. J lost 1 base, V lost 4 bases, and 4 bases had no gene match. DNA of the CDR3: TGTGCCAGCAGTGGACAGGGTTTGTCCTACGAGCAGTACTTC. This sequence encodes CASSGQGLSYEQYF.

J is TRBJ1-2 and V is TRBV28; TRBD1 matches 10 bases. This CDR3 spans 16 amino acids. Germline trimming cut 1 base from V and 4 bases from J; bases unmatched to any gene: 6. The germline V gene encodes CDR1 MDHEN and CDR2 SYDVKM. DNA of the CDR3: TGTGCCAGCAGTTTATCCGGACAGGGGGGATTCTATGGCTACACCTTC. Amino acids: CASSLSGQGGFYGYTF.

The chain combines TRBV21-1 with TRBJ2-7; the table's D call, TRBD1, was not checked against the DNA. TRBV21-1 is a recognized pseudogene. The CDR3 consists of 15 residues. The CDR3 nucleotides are TGTGCCAGCAGCATTCCCGGGACATCCTCCTACGAGCAGTACTTC. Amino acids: CASSIPGTSSYEQYF.